Listed here are 29 T cell receptor beta chains from one sample, sequenced in a study of blood T cells in healthy people across ages. A second roughly 6 to 11 cycle PCR used barcoded and J-beta primers. A single record per CDR3 protein comes from TCRdb applying MiXCR to the 5' RACE reads. The repertoire consists of 700,000 or so distinct CDR3 sequences, with 22% occurring once and the leading ten covering roughly 22%. Sequencing was done on a sample of blood. The receptors derive from a man aged 70 or older in good health.

In this sample, this clonotype turned up many times. The J gene is TRBJ1-1, the V gene TRBV9; 8 bases fit TRBD1. V shed 4 bases, J shed 5 bases, and the junction held 10 bases outside the gene matches. The CDR3 sequence is 15 residues long. Germline CDR1 and CDR2: SGDLS and YYNGEE. DNA of the CDR3: TGTGCCAGCAGCCCAGGATTCAGGGGGCGGACTGAAGCTTTCTTT. Translated, it gives CASSPGFRGRTEAFF.

This clonotype has only a few counts. The chain is built from TRBV10-3 and TRBJ2-5; 7 positions agree with TRBD2. Germline-derived CDR1 and CDR2 are ENHRY and SYGVKD. J was trimmed by 0 bases and V by 3 bases; bases with no gene match: 4. The CDR3 contains 15 residues. The CDR3 loop is CAISDGRADQETQYF. The CDR3, as DNA: TGTGCCATCAGTGATGGGAGGGCAGACCAAGAGACCCAGTACTTC.

The chain carries TRBV11-2 and TRBJ2-5, with D possibly TRBD2 on 5 matching bases. Per germline, CDR1 SGHAT and CDR2 FQNNGV. V lost 6 bases and J lost 1, with 9 bases in between. CDR3 length: 13 residues. The CDR3 bases are TGTGCCAGCAGGTCGACTATCCAAGAGACCCAGTACTTC. It specifies CASRSTIQETQYF.

This clonotype was seen only a few times. This sequence joins TRBV20-1 and TRBJ2-5; 9 bases align to TRBD2. Germline CDR1 DFQATT, CDR2 SNEGSKA (reference sequence). Trimming took 1 base from V and 4 from J; bases not matched to a gene: 7. This CDR3 spans 15 amino acids. CDR3 nucleotides: TGCAGTGCTAGAGCGGGAGCGGGAGGAGTAGAGACCCAGTACTTC. Amino acids: CSARAGAGGVETQYF.

This clonotype occurred a few times. The chain links TRBV6-6 to TRBJ1-1; D is perhaps TRBD1 (5 bases). The germline gives CDR1 MNHNY, CDR2 SVGAGI (reference sequence). The CDR3 length is 13 residues. Trimming took off 7 bases at V and 0 bases at J, with 9 bases between the two ends. This CDR3 is CASKDSMNTEAFF. For the CDR3, the DNA is TGTGCCAGCAAAGACAGCATGAACACTGAAGCTTTCTTT.

This clonotype was detected a few times. This sequence joins TRBV6-2 or TRBV6-3 and TRBJ1-4; D is undetermined. CDR3 length: 14 amino acids. Trimming left V 4 bases short and J 7 bases short, with 13 bases between. The germline V gene encodes CDR1 MNHEY and CDR2 SVGEGT. The CDR3 bases are TGTGCCAGCAGTTCCGGAGGGAAGGGTGAAAAACTGTTTTTT. Encoded protein: CASSSGGKGEKLFF.

This clonotype was detected once. V is TRBV12-3 or TRBV12-4 and J is TRBJ1-1; 7 nucleotides align to TRBD1. The CDR3 extends over 15 amino acids. V was clipped by 3 bases and J by 0 bases; unmatched bases: 4. This CDR3 reads CASSFQGGMNTEAFF. CDR3 DNA: TGTGCCAGCAGTTTCCAGGGGGGCATGAACACTGAAGCTTTCTTT.

This clonotype has just a few counts. V and J are TRBV20-1 and TRBJ2-7; D may be TRBD1 (5 bases). The germline V gene has CDR1 DFQATT and CDR2 SNEGSKA (reference sequence). The CDR3 has 12 residues. V lost 3 bases, J lost 4 bases, and 10 bases lay in between. The CDR3 coding sequence is TGCAGTGCTAGTCAGGGATATTACGAGCAGTACTTC. Translating gives CSASQGYYEQYF.

This clonotype has a handful of counts. This chain connects TRBV12-3 or TRBV12-4 to TRBJ1-2; possible D gene TRBD1, 5 bases. This CDR3 contains 14 residues. Trimming took 5 bases from V and 4 from J, leaving 14 bases between them. The CDR3 DNA sequence: TGTGCCAGCAGTAGGGTCAGGGAAGTCTATGGCTACACCTTC. This gives the protein CASSRVREVYGYTF.

This clonotype has just a few counts. This rearrangement joins TRBV4-3 to TRBJ2-3, with 11 bases that match TRBD2. The CDR3 runs to 15 residues. Germline CDR1 and CDR2: LGHNA and YSLEER. The junction had 10 bases not matched to a gene; V was cut back by 9 bases and J by 5 bases. The chain's CDR3 is CASSTSGKVRDTQYF. CDR3 DNA sequence: TGCGCCAGTTCGACTAGCGGGAAGGTCCGAGATACGCAGTATTTT.

In this sample, this clonotype turned up a few times. This chain joins TRBV7-9 and TRBJ2-5; the D gene could be TRBD1 or TRBD2 (5 bases each). The J call is uncertain, as TRBJ2-1 better fits the DNA end. The CDR3 has 15 amino acids. CDR1 and CDR2 from the germline V gene are SEHNR and FQNEAQ (reference sequence). CDR3 sequence: CASSLILGEWNEQFF. The CDR3 DNA sequence: TGTGCCAGCAGCTTAATTTTGGGGGAGTGGAATGAGCAGTTCTTC.

This clonotype was picked up a small number of times. The chain is built from TRBV21-1 and TRBJ2-7. TRBV21-1 is an annotated pseudogene. The CDR3 is made up of 14 amino acids. CDR3 residues: CASSKGSTEYEQYV. In DNA, the CDR3 is TGTGCCAGCAGCAAGGGGTCCACTGAGTACGAGCAGTACGTC.

This clonotype was detected a few times. The rearrangement links TRBV25-1 to TRBJ1-2; no firm D call. In germline, CDR1 is MGHDK, CDR2 SYGVNS. The CDR3 totals 15 residues. Between the trimmed V and J ends, which lost 2 bases and 7 bases, there was a span of 17 bases. CDR3 coding DNA: TGTGCCAGCAGTGAAGGAGGGTTCCTATTTAGTGGCTACACCTTC. Its translation: CASSEGGFLFSGYTF.

This clonotype was seen at least ten times. The chain couples TRBV6-2 or TRBV6-3 to TRBJ2-3, with a possible D match to TRBD2 (5 bases). V lost 4 bases and J 8 bases, leaving 19 bases between the germline ends. CDR3 size: 15 residues. Germline CDR1 is MNHEY and CDR2 is SVGEGT. CDR3 DNA: TGTGCCAGCAGTTCGTTGACCCGGGAAAAGGGTACGCAGTATTTT. This gives the protein CASSSLTREKGTQYF.

The chain couples TRBV16 to TRBJ1-2; D call uncertain. The CDR3 has 15 residues. Germline V gene lookup returns CDR1 KGHSY and CDR2 FQNENV. Trimming pared 4 bases from V and 4 bases from J, leaving 16 bases between. The CDR3 loop reads CASSRRTTGSYGYTF. The CDR3 nucleotides are TGTGCCAGCAGCCGAAGGACGACCGGCTCCTATGGCTACACCTTC.

CDR3 sequence (DNA): TGCAGCGTTGAGGACGGGGATTTGAACACTGAAGCTTTCTTT. Amino acids: CSVEDGDLNTEAFF. The rearrangement uses TRBV29-1 and TRBJ1-1, with D uncertain. The CDR3 contains 14 residues. Germline V gene data show CDR1 as SQVTM and CDR2 as ANQGSEA. V lost 3 bases and J lost 0, with 11 bases in between.

V is TRBV6-1 and J is TRBJ2-7; TRBD1 agrees at 7 bases. The germline gives CDR1 MNHNS, CDR2 SASEGT. This CDR3 comprises 15 residues. Germline trimming cut 3 bases from V and 3 bases from J; bases unmatched to any gene: 8. CDR3 sequence: CASSERQGVLYEQYF. The CDR3 nucleotides are TGTGCCAGCAGTGAGAGGCAGGGGGTCCTCTACGAGCAGTACTTC.

This clonotype was counted a few times. This sequence joins TRBV6-1 and TRBJ2-2, with TRBD1 matching over 8 bases. V lost 5 bases, J lost 4 bases, and 9 bases stayed unmatched. CDR1 MNHNS and CDR2 SASEGT come from the germline V gene. CDR3 size: 16 residues. The CDR3 spells CASSPGRGLSTGELFF. The CDR3, as DNA: TGTGCCAGCAGTCCCGGCAGGGGGCTCTCCACCGGGGAGCTGTTTTTT.

This clonotype was detected only a few times. The chain has TRBV11-2 and TRBJ2-7, with D tentatively TRBD2 (5 bases). CDR1 and CDR2 (germline): SGHAT, FQNNGV. Trimming stripped 5 bases from V and 2 bases from J, with 19 bases between. The CDR3 extends over 16 amino acids. CDR3 loop: CASSPGEGRGAYEQYF. CDR3 nucleotides: TGTGCCAGCAGCCCCGGGGAAGGACGTGGGGCCTACGAGCAGTACTTC.

The chain joins TRBV6-5 to TRBJ2-3; D is possibly TRBD1 (5 bases). There are 13 residues in the CDR3. Germline V gives CDR1 MNHEY, CDR2 SVGAGI. Trimming shortened V by 7 bases and J by 3 bases, and 11 bases separated the two germline ends. CDR3 DNA: TGTGCCAGCATTCTTCCAGGGACAGATACGCAGTATTTT. Protein: CASILPGTDTQYF.

The rearrangement joins TRBV30 to TRBJ2-1, with D perhaps TRBD1 or TRBD2 (6 bases each). Germline V gene sequence: CDR1 GTSNPN, CDR2 SVGIG (reference sequence). V lost 1 base and J 0 bases, leaving 7 bases between the germline ends. This CDR3 contains 14 residues. The CDR3 DNA reads TGTGCCTGGAGTGCGGGGGCCTCCTACAATGAGCAGTTCTTC. Translation gives CAWSAGASYNEQFF.

This clonotype was observed a few times. This sequence joins TRBV6-4 and TRBJ1-2; 12 bases are a match to TRBD1. The junction had 12 bases not matched to a gene; V was cut back by 6 bases and J by 7 bases. CDR1 is MRHNA, CDR2 SNTAGT, per germline. The CDR3 length is 16 residues. The CDR3 sequence is CASSPGTGGRQRGYTF. In DNA form, the CDR3 reads TGTGCCAGCAGCCCCGGGACAGGGGGCCGCCAACGTGGCTACACCTTC.

This clonotype was counted ten times or more. DNA for the CDR3: TGTGCCAGCAGCTTAAATAGCGGGAGGGATACGCAGTATTTT. Protein sequence: CASSLNSGRDTQYF. The J gene is TRBJ2-3, the V gene TRBV7-3; 10 bases align to TRBD2. CDR3 length: 14 amino acids. The junction had 1 base not matched to a gene; V was cut back by 1 base and J by 6 bases. CDR1 is SGHTA and CDR2 is FQGTGA in the germline V gene. The full variable domain, its missing parts supplied by reference TRBV7-3 and TRBJ2-3, is GAGVSQTPSNKVTEKGKYVELRCDPISGHTALYWYRQSLGQGPEFLIYFQGTGAADDSGLPNDRFFAVRPEGSVSTLKIQRTERGDSAVYLCASSLNSGRDTQYFGPGTRLTVL.

CDR3 region: CASSSNGGLLAKNIQYF. DNA for the CDR3: TGTGCCAGCAGCTCTAATGGCGGATTATTAGCCAAAAACATTCAGTACTTC. The chain employs TRBV7-9 and TRBJ2-4; D gene ambiguous. V dropped 4 bases and J dropped 0 bases, with 16 bases sitting between them. CDR1 and CDR2 from the germline V gene are SEHNR and FQNEAQ (reference sequence). The CDR3 consists of 17 residues. Based on the CDR3 plus reference TRBV7-9 and TRBJ2-4, the full variable domain is DTGVSQNPRHKITKRGQNVTFRCDPISEHNRLYWYRQTLGQGPEFLTYFQNEAQLEKSRLLSDRFSAERPKGSFSTLEIQRTEQGDSAMYLCASSSNGGLLAKNIQYFGAGTRLSVL.

V and J are TRBV10-3 and TRBJ2-5, with TRBD1 identical over 9 bases. Germline V gene sequence: CDR1 ENHRY, CDR2 SYGVKD. Trimming at V came to 10 bases and at J to 5 bases, leaving 8 bases not matched to a gene. CDR3 length equals 13 residues. The DNA of the CDR3 is TGTGCCACTGGGACAGGGCCCTGGGAGACCCAGTACTTC. This codes for CATGTGPWETQYF.

The V and J genes are TRBV20-1 and TRBJ1-5; TRBD1 matches 7 bases. J lost 4 bases, V lost 2 bases, and 8 bases had no gene match. Germline CDR1 is DFQATT and CDR2 is SNEGSKA (reference sequence). The CDR3 is 15 amino acids. The CDR3 DNA reads TGCAGTGCTAGAAAGGGACAGATTAGTAATCAGCCCCAGCATTTT. Its translation is CSARKGQISNQPQHF.

As DNA, the CDR3 is TGTGCCAGCAGCCAAGTTGCCATCCTGAGTCCTAGCGGAGACCGCAATACGCAGTATTTT. This gives the protein CASSQVAILSPSGDRNTQYF. The chain has TRBV4-2 and TRBJ2-3, with 7 bases matching TRBD2. The CDR3 is made up of 20 amino acids. Trimming took 1 base from V and 7 from J; bases not matched to a gene: 23. Germline values: CDR1 LGHNA, CDR2 YNFKEQ.

This clonotype has only a few counts. The chain has TRBV6-5 and TRBJ2-7, with 8 bases that match TRBD1. V was pared by 2 bases and J by 3 bases, with 0 bases of the junction left unmatched. The CDR3 contains 13 residues. The germline CDR1 and CDR2 sequences are MNHEY and SVGAGI. CDR3 DNA: TGTGCCAGCAGTTACGGGACAGGCTACGAGCAGTACTTC. Its protein product is CASSYGTGYEQYF.

The chain joins TRBV7-6 to TRBJ2-1, with a weak D call TRBD1 (6 bases). From germline, CDR1 is SGHVS and CDR2 FNYEAQ. Trimming took off 5 bases at V and 6 bases at J, with 17 bases between the two ends. CDR3 size: 15 residues. The CDR3 nucleotides are TGTGCCAGCAGCCAGGGGTCGGTTACGGGCAATGAGCAGTTCTTC. It codes for CASSQGSVTGNEQFF.